This TCR beta chain was profiled in a study of molecular identifiers for immune sequencing clone quantification (dated by TCRdb to about 2018). Regarding the complete study: For a replicate experiment, RNA from around 20,000 or 100,000 naive CD8 T cells was divided into five aliquots, of which four were sequenced. The study was a methods study using CD8 T cells to benchmark molecular-identifier clustering-based TCR repertoire sequencing (MIDCIRS) and TCR RNA copy counting.

Libraries of naive CD8 T cells were built from anywhere between roughly 20,000 and 1,100,000 sorted cells, with 10%, 30% or 50% of the purified RNA used. On a BD FACSAria II, naive CD8 T cells were FACS-sorted as CD8+CD4-CCR7+CD45RA+ and collected into RLT Plus buffer. To test detection sensitivity, Jurkat RNA equivalent to nine to ten TCR copies was spiked into samples of roughly 18,000-1,000,000 naive CD8 T cells. CD8 T cells were enriched using RosetteSep CD8+ T Cell Enrichment Cocktail and Ficoll-Paque, and the enriched cells then underwent ACK red cell lysis. As regards this clonotype: Its recognized antigen is unknown. There are no base qualities to consult, and no much larger clone falls within one base.

CDR1 and CDR2 (SEHNR, FQNEAQ) derive from the germline V gene (reference sequence). Including the terminal cysteine and phenylalanine, the CDR3 comprises 16 residues. CDR3 DNA is the only sequence kept; it has 48 bases, read in frame from the first base. Trimmed from V: 5 bases; trimmed from J: 3 bases; junction bases lacking a gene match: 11. The library was generated by PCR. This sample was sequenced with an Illumina HiSeq 4000. Bulk TCR libraries were generated as previously described, with the TCR primers listed in Table S5 used. Purification of total RNA was performed with the Qiagen AllPrep DNA/RNA kit. Reads from multiple sequencing runs of the same library were pooled before analysis. In the authors' own workflow: Reads were retained only if the reads had an exact TCR constant sequence, and the retained reads were trimmed to 150 nt and grouped according to their 12-nt molecular barcodes. Reads in each barcode group were sub-clustered using a 15% Levenshtein threshold, and a quality-weighted consensus sequence was built for each RNA molecule. Non-functional sequences were removed, as were lower-count sequences one edit away from another. Barcode sub-clusters with fewer than 20% of the maximum read count were removed, based on fitting two negative binomial distributions. TCRdb passed the public sequencing reads through fastp at Q25 and MiXCR, retaining productive beta sequences. Merged by CDR3 protein, the rows form single entries marked with the most common genes and DNA. The V and J calls reflect TCRdb's pipeline rather than the authors' work. This sample is represented by 60,000 to 70,000 distinct CDR3 sequences; under 20% of them were singletons. Around 1.4% of the sample belongs to the ten largest clones.

What the work shows at the level of the full study, not this receptor alone: In CMV-specific effector cells, over 99% of molecules were held by clones above 20 RNA copies, whereas under 1% of molecules were held by such clones in naive cells. About 2.9 recovered TCR RNA copies per cell were obtained by modeling, versus around 10 by digital PCR, implying a capture efficiency of about 30%. When barcode sub-clustering was not used, chimeric consensus sequences inflated TCR diversity, with chimeras reaching as high as 47%. Naive libraries contained spiked-in Jurkat TCR RNA (approximately ten copies' worth), which is not part of the donor repertoire. Highly expanded clone sizes could be underestimated because identical TCR molecules may share a barcode. A single cell's worth of spiked-in Jurkat TCR RNA was reported detectable even among one million naive CD8 T cells.

Sequences were obtained from naive CD8+ T cells from blood, with Jurkat cell RNA spiked in. Reading the label with the study, this specimen's cell subset or site is: FACS-sorted CD8+CD4-CCR7+CD45RA+ naive T cells. In this chain, TRBV7-9 is recombined with TRBJ2-3; the central 7 bases match TRBD1. This sequence originates from a human donor in good health. Some libraries in this study had Jurkat cell RNA spiked in. The DNA reads as follows: TGTGCCAGCAGCCAAAACCGGGACAGAAGTACAGATACGCAGTATTTT. It specifies CASSQNRDRSTDTQYF.